The 23 T cell receptor beta chains in this list originate from one sample, sequenced in a study of blood T cell repertoires in COVID-19. Clones were sequenced by immunoSEQ multiplex PCR, and TCRdb holds only the in-frame ones, with some missing. The repertoire has about 120,000 clones, roughly 90% of them found once; the top ten carry almost 8.5%. The material sequenced was peripheral blood. The receptors shown here come from a woman aged 70-85 years who had recovered from COVID-19.

The chain is built from TRBV7-2 and TRBJ1-1, with D possibly TRBD1 on 6 matching bases. V lost 6 bases and J 3 bases, leaving 11 bases between the germline ends. Germline CDR1 SGHTA, CDR2 FQGNSA. This CDR3 has 13 residues. This CDR3 reads CASSSQGYTEAFF. The CDR3 nucleotides are TGTGCCAGCAGTTCCCAGGGGTACACTGAAGCTTTCTTT.

This sequence joins TRBV10-3 and TRBJ2-1; a weak D match, TRBD1 (6 bases). This CDR3 has 16 amino acids. The germline CDR1 and CDR2 sequences are ENHRY and SYGVKD. V shed 3 bases and J shed 2 bases, with 14 bases lying between them. CDR3 residues: CAISDRTVGTYNEQFF. In DNA form, the CDR3 reads TGTGCCATCAGTGACCGGACAGTGGGAACCTACAATGAGCAGTTCTTC.

CDR3 amino acids: CASSWGQGAPGANVLTF. The DNA for the CDR3 is TGTGCCAGCAGTTGGGGACAGGGGGCGCCTGGGGCCAACGTCCTGACTTTC. The J gene is TRBJ2-6, the V gene TRBV7-8, with TRBD1 identical over 12 bases. CDR3 size: 17 residues. Trimming cost V 6 bases and J 2 bases; bases outside gene matches: 5. Germline CDR1 SGHVS, CDR2 FQNEAQ. Variable domain in full (rest from reference TRBV7-8 and TRBJ2-6): GAGVSQSPRYKVAKRGQDVALRCDPISGHVSLFWYQQALGQGPEFLTYFQNEAQLDKSGLPSDRFFAERPEGSVSTLKIQRTQQEDSAVYLCASSWGQGAPGANVLTFGAGSRLTVL.

A few counts support this clone. The CDR3 loop is CASSYPRTGSEEPQHF. The CDR3 region has the DNA TGTGCCAGCAGTTACCCTAGGACAGGGAGCGAGGAGCCCCAGCATTTT. The V call is TRBV6-2 or TRBV6-3, the J call TRBJ1-5; TRBD1 agrees at 8 bases. Germline V CDR1 and CDR2: MNHEY, SVGEGT. The CDR3 spans 16 residues. The V gene end was trimmed by 2 bases and the J gene end by 8 bases; junction bases not matched to a gene: 11.

The rearrangement links TRBV28 to TRBJ1-2; 9 bases are a match to TRBD1. CDR1 is MDHEN, CDR2 SYDVKM, per germline. The trim removed 3 bases at V and 3 bases at J, leaving 2 bases unmatched. The CDR3 has 14 residues. As DNA, the CDR3 is TGTGCCAGCAGTTTGGGACAGGGCTACTATGGCTACACCTTC. This gives the protein CASSLGQGYYGYTF.

The rearrangement uses TRBV5-1 and TRBJ2-2; 13 bases line up with TRBD2. Germline-derived CDR1 and CDR2 are SGHRS and YFSETQ. The J segment lost 6 bases and the V segment lost 7 bases, leaving 9 bases of the junction unmatched. The CDR3 is made up of 16 amino acids. The CDR3 DNA is TGCGCCAGCGACGCATGGACTAGCGGGGGATCCGGGGAGCTGTTTTTT. The encoded protein is CASDAWTSGGSGELFF. Variable domain in full (rest from reference TRBV5-1 and TRBJ2-2): KAGVTQTPRYLIKTRGQQVTLSCSPISGHRSVSWYQQTPGQGLQFLFEYFSETQRNKGNFPGRFSGRQFSNSRSEMNVSTLELGDSALYLCASDAWTSGGSGELFFGEGSRLTVL.

The rearrangement uses TRBV4-3 and TRBJ2-1; D might be TRBD2 (5 bases). V gave up 1 base and J gave up 9 bases, with 13 bases separating them. The CDR3 has 14 residues. CDR1 LGHNA and CDR2 YSLEER come from the germline V gene. The CDR3 DNA sequence: TGCGCCAGCAGCCAAGTTTCGGGAAGCGGTGAGCAGTTCTTC. This encodes CASSQVSGSGEQFF.

The CDR3 DNA follows: TGCAGCGCGCGACTGGGGACAGGGAGGTGGGGCAATCAGCCCCAGCATTTT. Amino acids: CSARLGTGRWGNQPQHF. V and J are TRBV29-1 and TRBJ1-5, with TRBD1 identical over 9 bases. This CDR3 is built from 17 residues. J lost 2 bases, V lost 7 bases, and 15 bases had no gene match. Germline-derived CDR1 and CDR2 are SQVTM and ANQGSEA.

This clone has only a few counts. The V call is TRBV6-2 or TRBV6-3, the J call TRBJ2-1; D call uncertain. Germline CDR1 MNHEY, CDR2 SVGEGT. The CDR3 contains 14 residues. V dropped 2 bases and J dropped 2 bases, with 7 bases sitting between them. CDR3 DNA: TGTGCCAGCAGTTACCTTACGGCCTACAATGAGCAGTTCTTC. Translation: CASSYLTAYNEQFF.

The chain employs TRBV7-9 and TRBJ2-7, with D possibly TRBD2 on 6 matching bases. The CDR3 runs to 13 residues. Germline CDR1 reads SEHNR; CDR2 reads FQNEAQ (reference sequence). V was pared by 3 bases and J by 5 bases, with 11 bases between. This CDR3 is CASSLGTADEQYF. CDR3 DNA sequence: TGTGCCAGCAGCTTGGGGACTGCGGACGAGCAGTACTTC.

The chain has TRBV25-1 and TRBJ2-7, with a weak D call TRBD2 (6 bases). The CDR3 is 13 residues long. Germline values: CDR1 MGHDK, CDR2 SYGVNS. The V end lost 3 bases, the J end lost 9 bases, and 15 bases lay between the germline ends. CDR3 sequence: CASSERGRARQYF. The CDR3, as DNA: TGTGCCAGCAGTGAGCGGGGACGGGCCCGGCAGTACTTC.

This chain uses TRBV10-3 with TRBJ1-1; tentative D call: TRBD1 (6 bases). Germline loops: CDR1 ENHRY, CDR2 SYGVKD. Trimming stripped 3 bases from V and 4 bases from J, with 18 bases between. CDR3 size: 16 residues. The CDR3 sequence: CAISDSPSQGTTEAFF. DNA for the CDR3: TGTGCCATCAGTGATTCCCCCTCCCAGGGGACCACTGAAGCTTTCTTT.

The genes are TRBV28 and TRBJ1-1; 8 nucleotides agree with TRBD1. CDR1 MDHEN and CDR2 SYDVKM come from the germline V gene. The ends lost 6 bases at V and 6 bases at J; junction bases unmatched: 9. The CDR3 extends over 14 amino acids. The CDR3 is CASSSDQGAAEAFF. CDR3 in DNA: TGTGCCAGCAGCTCCGACCAGGGGGCAGCTGAAGCTTTCTTT. The variable domain in full, completed from reference TRBV28 and TRBJ1-1, reads DVKVTQSSRYLVKRTGEKVFLECVQDMDHENMFWYRQDPGLGLRLIYFSYDVKMKEKGDIPEGYSVSREKKERFSLILESASTNQTSMYLCASSSDQGAAEAFFGQGTRLTVV.

V and J are TRBV2 and TRBJ2-7, with D maybe TRBD2 (5 bases). CDR1 SNHLY and CDR2 FYNNEI come from the germline V gene. This CDR3 is built from 12 residues. V was pared by 7 bases and J by 0 bases, with 7 bases between. The CDR3 DNA sequence: TGTGCCAGCATGGAGGACTCCTACGAGCAGTACTTC. Amino acids: CASMEDSYEQYF.

The chain is built from TRBV27 and TRBJ1-6; D is undetermined. From germline, CDR1 is MNHEY and CDR2 SMNVEV (reference sequence). The CDR3 loop spans 12 amino acids. Trimming removed 4 bases from V and 10 bases from J, with 8 bases in between. The CDR3 region has the DNA TGTGCCAGCAGTTCCCGCTACTCACCCCTCCACTTT. Translating gives CASSSRYSPLHF.

The V and J genes are TRBV7-2 and TRBJ2-2; tentative D call: TRBD1 (7 bases). The CDR3 totals 15 residues. V lost 5 bases and J lost 4, with 14 bases in between. The V gene's germline CDR1 is SGHTA and CDR2 FQGNSA. CDR3 sequence (DNA): TGTGCCAGCAGCGTCCACAGGGGAGGCACCGGGGAGCTGTTTTTT. Protein: CASSVHRGGTGELFF.

This clone showed up just a few times. The rearrangement links TRBV29-1 to TRBJ2-2; 10 nucleotides line up with TRBD2. The CDR3 contains 16 residues. Germline values: CDR1 SQVTM, CDR2 ANQGSEA. Germline trimming cut 4 bases from V and 3 bases from J; bases unmatched to any gene: 8. The CDR3 is CSVVPTTSGYTGELFF. CDR3 coding DNA: TGCAGCGTTGTCCCGACGACTAGCGGGTACACCGGGGAGCTGTTTTTT.

The V call is TRBV19, the J call TRBJ1-2; no clear D. Germline CDR1 and CDR2: LNHDA and SQIVND (reference sequence). With 3 bases removed from V and 6 bases from J, the gap between germline ends came to 14 bases. This CDR3 has 14 amino acids. CDR3 sequence: CASSMVGGPNGYTF. Written as DNA, the CDR3 is TGTGCCAGTAGTATGGTGGGCGGGCCCAATGGCTACACCTTC.

This clone has only a few counts. The chain joins TRBV19 to TRBJ2-2; 10 nucleotides match TRBD2. V lost 7 bases and J lost 0; bases outside the gene matches: 5. Germline V CDR1 and CDR2: LNHDA, SQIVND (reference sequence). This CDR3 region has 16 residues. CDR3 loop: CASTTSGRANTGELFF. Here the CDR3 DNA reads TGTGCCAGTACGACTAGCGGGCGTGCGAACACCGGGGAGCTGTTTTTT.

The chain carries TRBV19 and TRBJ2-6, with TRBD1 matching 7 bases. There are 17 residues in the CDR3. V shed 4 bases and J 0 bases; nucleotides not matched to a gene: 6. CDR1 and CDR2 from the germline V gene are LNHDA and SQIVND (reference sequence). The CDR3 DNA is TGTGCCAGTAGTAAGGACAGGTGGGCCTCTGGGGCCAACGTCCTGACTTTC. Translation gives CASSKDRWASGANVLTF.

The rearrangement joins TRBV2 to TRBJ1-1; D not certain. Germline loops: CDR1 SNHLY, CDR2 FYNNEI. Trimming stripped 3 bases from V and 7 bases from J, with 6 bases between. The CDR3 length is 11 residues. In DNA, the CDR3 is TGTGCCAGCAGTGATGAGGGTGAAGCTTTCTTT. Protein product: CASSDEGEAFF.

This sequence joins TRBV3-1 (or the pseudogene TRBV3-2) and TRBJ2-7, with 13 bases lining up with TRBD2. V shed 5 bases and J 2 bases; nucleotides not matched to a gene: 3. The CDR3 has 15 amino acids. Per the germline V gene, CDR1 is LGHDT and CDR2 is YNNKEL (reference sequence). Here the CDR3 reads CASSGLAGAPYEQYF. The CDR3 DNA reads as TGTGCCAGCAGCGGACTAGCGGGAGCCCCCTACGAGCAGTACTTC.

This sequence joins TRBV9 and TRBJ1-4; D perhaps matches TRBD1 (6 bases). V was shortened by 3 bases and J by 5 bases, with 14 bases between the two germline ends. Germline V gene data show CDR1 as SGDLS and CDR2 as YYNGEE. The CDR3 runs 15 residues. CDR3 nucleotide sequence: TGTGCCAGCAGCGCCACAGGGTGGAACAATGAAAAACTGTTTTTT. Protein sequence: CASSATGWNNEKLFF. The variable domain in full, with the rest retrieved from reference TRBV9 and TRBJ1-4, is DSGVTQTPKHLITATGQRVTLRCSPRSGDLSVYWYQQSLDQGLQFLIQYYNGEERAKGNILERFSAQQFPDLHSELNLSSLELGDSALYFCASSATGWNNEKLFFGSGTQLSVL.